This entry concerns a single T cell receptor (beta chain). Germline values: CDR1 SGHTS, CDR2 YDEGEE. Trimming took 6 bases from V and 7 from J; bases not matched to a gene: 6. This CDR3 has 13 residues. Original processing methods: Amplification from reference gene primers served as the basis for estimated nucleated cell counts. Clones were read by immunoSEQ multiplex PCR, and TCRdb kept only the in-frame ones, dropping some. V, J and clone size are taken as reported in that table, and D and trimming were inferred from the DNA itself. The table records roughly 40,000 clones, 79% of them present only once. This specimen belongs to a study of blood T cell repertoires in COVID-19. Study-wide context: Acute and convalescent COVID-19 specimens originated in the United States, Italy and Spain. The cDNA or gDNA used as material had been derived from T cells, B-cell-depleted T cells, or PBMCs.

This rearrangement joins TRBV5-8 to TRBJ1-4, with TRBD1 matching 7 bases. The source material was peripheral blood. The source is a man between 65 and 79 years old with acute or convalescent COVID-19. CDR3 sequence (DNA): TGTGCCAGCACTCCAGGACAGGTTGAAAAACTGTTTTTT. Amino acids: CASTPGQVEKLFF.